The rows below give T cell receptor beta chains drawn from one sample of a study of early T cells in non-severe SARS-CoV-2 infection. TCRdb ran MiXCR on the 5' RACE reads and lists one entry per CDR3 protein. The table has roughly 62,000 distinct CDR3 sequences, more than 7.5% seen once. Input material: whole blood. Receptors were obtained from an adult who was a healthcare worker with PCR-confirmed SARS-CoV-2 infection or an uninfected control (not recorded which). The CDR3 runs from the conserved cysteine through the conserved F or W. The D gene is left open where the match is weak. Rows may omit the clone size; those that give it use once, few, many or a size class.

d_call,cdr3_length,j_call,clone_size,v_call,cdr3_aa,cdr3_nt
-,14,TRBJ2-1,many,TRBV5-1,CASSLRGEVIEQFF,TGCGCCAGCAGCTTGAGGGGAGAAGTAATTGAGCAGTTCTTC
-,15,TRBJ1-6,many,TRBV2,CASSPGADYNSPLHF,TGTGCCAGCAGCCCAGGGGCGGACTATAATTCACCCCTCCACTTT
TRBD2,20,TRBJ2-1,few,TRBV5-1,CASSMPGLAGVGSSYNEQFF,TGCGCCAGCAGCATGCCGGGACTAGCGGGAGTAGGGAGCTCCTACAATGAGCAGTTCTTC
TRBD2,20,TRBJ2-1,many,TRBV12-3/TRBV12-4,CASSSPHKTRLAGIGNEQFF,TGTGCCAGCAGTTCCCCTCACAAAACGCGACTAGCGGGAATAGGCAATGAGCAGTTCTTC
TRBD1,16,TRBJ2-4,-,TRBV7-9,CASSPLTGRAKNIQYF,TGTGCCAGCAGCCCCCTGACAGGGCGTGCCAAAAACATTCAGTACTTC
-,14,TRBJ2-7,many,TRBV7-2,CASSLVELGYEQYF,TGTGCCAGCAGCTTAGTTGAGCTTGGTTACGAGCAGTACTTC
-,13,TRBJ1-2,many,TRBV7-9,CASSLGENYGYTF,TGTGCCAGCAGCTTAGGAGAGAACTATGGCTACACCTTC
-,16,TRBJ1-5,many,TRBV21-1,CASSKALKDSLQPQHF,TGTGCCAGCAGCAAAGCGCTTAAGGACAGTCTTCAGCCCCAGCATTTT
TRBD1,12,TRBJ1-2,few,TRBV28,CASITTGDGYTF,TGTGCCAGCATTACGACAGGGGATGGCTACACCTTC
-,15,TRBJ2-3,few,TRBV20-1,CSALGGGSNTDTQYF,TGCAGTGCCCTAGGGGGGGGATCGAACACAGATACGCAGTATTTT
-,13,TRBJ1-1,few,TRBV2,CASSAGPNTEAFF,TGTGCCAGCAGTGCGGGACCCAACACTGAAGCTTTCTTT
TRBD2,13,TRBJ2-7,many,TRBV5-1,CASSIGTRNEQYF,TGCGCCAGCAGCATCGGGACTAGAAACGAGCAGTACTTC
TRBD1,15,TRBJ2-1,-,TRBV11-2,CASSSTGDPSWEQFF,TGTGCCAGCAGCTCCACAGGGGACCCCTCGTGGGAGCAGTTCTTC
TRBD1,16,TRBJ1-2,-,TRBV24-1,CATSDPSDRGRRGYTF,TGTGCCACCAGTGACCCCTCCGACAGGGGGCGTAGAGGCTACACCTTC
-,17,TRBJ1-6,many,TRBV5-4,CASSSSGTLRIHSPLHF,TGTGCCAGCAGCTCCTCCGGGACACTCAGGATTCATTCACCCCTCCACTTT
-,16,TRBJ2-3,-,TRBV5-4,CASSLDGRTVPDTQYF,TGTGCCAGCAGCTTGGACGGACGGACCGTCCCGGATACGCAGTATTTT
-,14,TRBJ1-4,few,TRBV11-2,CASSLQAFNEKLFF,TGTGCCAGCAGCTTACAGGCGTTTAATGAAAAACTGTTTTTT
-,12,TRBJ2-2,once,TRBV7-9,CASSLWTGELFF,TGTGCCAGCAGCCTCTGGACCGGGGAGCTGTTTTTT
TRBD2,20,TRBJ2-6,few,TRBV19,CASSIEAAGVLHSGANVLTF,TGTGCCAGTAGTATAGAGGCGGCGGGGGTCTTACACTCAGGGGCCAACGTCCTGACTTTC
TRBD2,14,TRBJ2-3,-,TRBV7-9,CASSLSAGDGTQYF,TGTGCCAGCAGCTTATCGGCGGGAGATGGTACGCAGTATTTT
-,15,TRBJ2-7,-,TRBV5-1,CASSLTPDKSYEQYF,TGCGCCAGCAGCCTAACCCCGGACAAGTCCTACGAGCAGTACTTC
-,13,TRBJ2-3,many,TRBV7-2,CASSQEGADTQYF,TGTGCCAGCAGCCAAGAGGGTGCAGATACGCAGTATTTT
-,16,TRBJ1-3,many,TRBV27,CASSPGVPTSGNTIYF,TGTGCCAGCAGTCCAGGGGTCCCAACCTCTGGAAACACCATATATTTT
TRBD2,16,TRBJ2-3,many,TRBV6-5,CASTPRLAGGPDTQYF,TGTGCCAGCACTCCCCGACTAGCGGGAGGGCCGGATACGCAGTATTTT
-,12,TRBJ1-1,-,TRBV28,CASSSSDAEAFF,TGTGCCAGCAGTTCCTCTGACGCTGAAGCTTTCTTT
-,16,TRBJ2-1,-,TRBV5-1,CASSLAIQSSYNEQFF,TGCGCCAGCAGCTTGGCTATCCAGAGCTCCTACAATGAGCAGTTCTTC
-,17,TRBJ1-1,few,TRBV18,CASSEETWVIWNTEAFF,TGTGCCAGCTCAGAGGAGACGTGGGTCATTTGGAACACTGAAGCTTTCTTT
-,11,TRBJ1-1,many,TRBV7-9,CASSAASEAFF,TGTGCCAGCAGCGCCGCCTCTGAAGCTTTCTTT
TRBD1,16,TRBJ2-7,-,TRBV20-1,CSACLRCRDSSYELYF,TGCAGTGCTTGCCTCCGGTGTAGGGACAGCTCCTACGAGCTGTACTTC
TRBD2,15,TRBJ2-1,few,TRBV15,CATSRAASGNNEQFF,TGTGCCACCAGCAGAGCGGCTAGCGGGAACAATGAGCAGTTCTTC
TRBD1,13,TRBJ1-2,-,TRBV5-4,CASSQGANYGYTF,TGTGCCAGCAGCCAGGGGGCAAACTATGGCTACACCTTC
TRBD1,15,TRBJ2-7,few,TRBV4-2,CASSQDGTVTYEQYF,TGTGCCAGCAGCCAAGATGGGACAGTCACCTACGAGCAGTACTTC
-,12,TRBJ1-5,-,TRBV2,CASAYKNQPQHF,TGTGCCAGCGCCTACAAAAATCAGCCCCAGCATTTT
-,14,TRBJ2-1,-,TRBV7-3,CASSREYSYNEQFF,TGTGCCAGCAGCCGGGAGTACTCCTACAATGAGCAGTTCTTC
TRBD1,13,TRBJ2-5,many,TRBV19,CASSPTGQETQYF,TGTGCCAGTAGTCCGACAGGGCAAGAGACCCAGTACTTC
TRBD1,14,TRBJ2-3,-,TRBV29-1,CSVYRGESTDTQYF,TGCAGCGTCTACAGGGGGGAGAGCACAGATACGCAGTATTTT
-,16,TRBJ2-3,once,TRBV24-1,CATSDFGPRDADTQYF,TGTGCCACCAGTGACTTCGGACCCCGGGACGCAGATACGCAGTATTTT
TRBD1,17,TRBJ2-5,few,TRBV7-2,CASSLELGTGGQETQYF,TGTGCCAGCAGCTTAGAATTGGGGACAGGAGGCCAAGAGACCCAGTACTTC